What follows is one T cell receptor (beta chain) and its context. Its antigen has not been determined. Base quality data are lacking; no much larger clone is found one base away. The V end loses 7 bases and the J end loses 3 bases, and a stretch of 16 bases separates them. According to the germline V gene, CDR1 reads MDHEN and CDR2 reads SYDVKM. Measured from the cysteine to the phenylalanine, the CDR3 is 14 residues long. Only the CDR3 DNA is retained, 42 bases long and in frame from the first base. The record originates from a study of blood T cell repertoires in COVID-19 (TCRdb year 2020). For the wider study: Collaborator samples came from the United States, Italy and Spain and covered acute and convalescent phases of COVID-19. The samples were drawn from the first 160 participants of the ongoing ImmuneRACE study and from some 1,300 subjects provided by 6 global collaborators. HLA class I and class II types, where available, came from metadata supplied by the sample provider rather than from assay-based typing. The prospective study material was composed of cDNA or gDNA derived from T cells, B-cell-depleted T cells, or PBMCs. The repertoires were released in a freely available public database meant as a resource for research on the immune response to SARS-CoV-2. A de-identified subject ID, COVID-19 status, age in years and sex were almost always included in the sample metadata. Subjects who had been exposed to COVID-19, were actively infected with it, or had recovered from it provided the deeply sampled blood TCRbeta repertoires that made up the dataset. What the authors observed across the whole study: How much clinical and demographic metadata was included differed by source and by participant, and the metadata was provided uncurated.

TCRbeta CDR3 regions were amplified from genomic DNA using the immunoSEQ Assay, a bias-controlled multiplex PCR. For the original study's pipeline: The number of nucleated cells in each sample was estimated from the amplification of reference gene primers within the assay. To quantify the absolute abundance of each unique TCRbeta CDR3 rearrangement, sequence reads were collapsed and filtered. For each sample, productive Simpson clonality was calculated as the square root of Simpson's diversity index across productive rearrangements. In its TCRdb copy, this immuneACCESS table keeps in-frame sequences only and misses some clones. Where compared with another copy, unresolved V genes explain less than half of these, and the others have no known cause. Clone size and the V and J calls come from that table; the DNA yielded D and trimming. The sample contains about 190,000 clones, 60% to 80% of them found a single time. The top ten clones comprise roughly 17% of the sample.

Each collaborating institution followed its own protocols to collect whole blood in K2EDTA tubes. For TCRbeta analysis, collaborators shipped samples as frozen whole blood, isolated PBMCs, or DNA extracted from either of those sample types. This receptor chain uses TRBV28 and TRBJ2-7, with TRBD1 perhaps the D gene, on 7 matching bases. Sequencing was performed on peripheral blood. The clonotype was recovered from a man in his 60s with active or convalescent COVID-19. The CDR3 reads as follows: CASTQGGRNYEQYF. The nucleotides read TGTGCCAGCACCCAGGGGGGAAGGAACTACGAGCAGTACTTC.